The TCR beta chain under discussion was sequenced for a study of tumor and adjacent non-tumor tissue in lung cancer. Regarding the study as a whole: Tumor tissue had significantly higher TCR diversity than normal lung. Normal lung showed higher cumulative top 100 clone frequency than tumor.

The template was RNA from unsorted bulk tissue. Between August and November 2014, newly diagnosed, chemotherapy-naive lung cancer patients underwent thoracic surgery in China. Worth noting for this clonotype: Its target is not known. A much larger clone sits a single nucleotide away, making a read error possible.

Germline V gives CDR1 DFQATT, CDR2 SNEGSKA (reference sequence). The CDR3 loop spans 11 amino acids. TCRbeta libraries were built with three rounds of nested PCR, modified from ARM-PCR. TCRdb called the multiplex PCR reads again in MiXCR, with one record for every CDR3 protein. The sample records some 100,000 distinct CDR3 sequences, around 75% being singletons. J is TRBJ1-2 and V is TRBV20-1; D is unresolved. The sequence was obtained from a woman aged 55-70 years with non-small cell lung cancer. Sequences were obtained from lung tumor tissue. CDR3 DNA sequence: TGCGGTGCTAGCCGAGAGGATGGCTACACCTTC. This encodes CGASREDGYTF.